The present entry profiles one T cell receptor (beta chain) with its context. Its binding antigen is unknown. No base-level quality is on record; no much larger clone is a single base apart. Per the germline V gene, SGHDT is the CDR1 and YYEEEE is the CDR2. The CDR3 runs 15 residues from the cysteine to the phenylalanine. The only DNA kept is the CDR3, 45 bases in frame from the first base. Trimming at the junction amounts to 0 bases on V and 1 base on J, and the germline ends lie 10 bases apart. Libraries were prepared through the immunoSEQ multiplex PCR assay. T cell repertoires were profiled by deep sequencing of rearranged TCR beta loci, alongside multiparametric flow cytometry. TCRdb took over this immuneACCESS table, retaining in-frame rearrangements with V and J assigned. Such tables are incomplete; in checked studies, under half of the missing clones stem from an unresolved V gene, and the remainder is unexplained. The sample table shows roughly 49,000 clones, and 92% are seen once. The ten largest clones take up around 17% of the sample.

The entry originates in a study of lymphopenia after photon versus proton radiotherapy (dated by TCRdb to about 2019). Background on the whole study: Photon and proton radiation therapy were compared by the study for their immunological effects in patients with gastrointestinal tumors who developed high-grade lymphopenia. The goal of the study was to describe how the two radiation modalities differ in their effects on the immune system. A cohort of some 21 patients with gastrointestinal tumors who received either photon or proton therapy and subsequently developed lymphopenia was included. Overall results and qualifications from the work: After the lymphocyte count nadir, photon-treated repertoires showed oligoclonal expansion, especially of CD8+ Temra cells, which drove the drop in diversity. The authors looked at the survival association only in patients who died, and they framed better survival with proton therapy as a possibility rather than a demonstrated result. Across the cohort, an inverse correlation was found between a larger post-nadir drop in TCR diversity and overall survival time among patients who died. Relative stability during treatment was observed in proton-treated patients, whereas loss of naive T cells and TCR diversity and gain of effector/memory populations were observed in photon-treated patients.

The sequence is built from TRBV5-6 and TRBJ1-2, and TRBD1 may be the D gene, going by 5 matching bases. The material sequenced was peripheral blood, taken from a patient treated with photon-based radiotherapy. The sequence derives from a woman aged 40 to 50 with cholangiocarcinoma. Here the CDR3 is given as CASSLAGGINYGYTF. The DNA sequence is TGTGCCAGCAGCTTGGCCGGGGGAATTAACTATGGCTACACCTTC.